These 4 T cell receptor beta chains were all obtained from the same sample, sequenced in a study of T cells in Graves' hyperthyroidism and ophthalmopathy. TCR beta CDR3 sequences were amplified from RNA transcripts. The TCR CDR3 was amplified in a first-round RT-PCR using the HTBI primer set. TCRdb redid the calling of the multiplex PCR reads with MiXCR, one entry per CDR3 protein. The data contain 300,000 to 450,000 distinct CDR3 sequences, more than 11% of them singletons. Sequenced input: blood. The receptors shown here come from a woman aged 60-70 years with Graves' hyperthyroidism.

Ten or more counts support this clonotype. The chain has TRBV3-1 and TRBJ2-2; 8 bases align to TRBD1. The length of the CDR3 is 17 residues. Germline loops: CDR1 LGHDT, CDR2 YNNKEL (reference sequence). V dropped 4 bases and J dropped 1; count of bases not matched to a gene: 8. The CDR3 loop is CASSPTGGTGNTGELFF. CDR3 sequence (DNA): TGTGCCAGCAGCCCAACAGGTGGGACAGGGAACACCGGGGAGCTGTTTTTT.

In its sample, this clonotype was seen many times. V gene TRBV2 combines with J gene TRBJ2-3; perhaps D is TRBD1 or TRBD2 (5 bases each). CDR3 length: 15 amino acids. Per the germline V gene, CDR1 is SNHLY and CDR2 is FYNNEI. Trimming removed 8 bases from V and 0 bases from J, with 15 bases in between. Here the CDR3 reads CASARDGTSTDTQYF. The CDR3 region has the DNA TGTGCCAGCGCCAGGGACGGAACTAGCACAGATACGCAGTATTTT.

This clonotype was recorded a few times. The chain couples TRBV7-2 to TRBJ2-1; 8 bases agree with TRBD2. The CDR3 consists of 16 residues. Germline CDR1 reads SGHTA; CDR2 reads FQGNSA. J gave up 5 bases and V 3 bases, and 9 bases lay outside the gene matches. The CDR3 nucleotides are TGTGCCAGCAGCTTCGCTAAGACTAGCGACAACAATGAGCAGTTCTTC. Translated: CASSFAKTSDNNEQFF. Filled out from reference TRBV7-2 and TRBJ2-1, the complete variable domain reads GAGVSQSPSNKVTEKGKDVELRCDPISGHTALYWYRQSLGQGLEFLIYFQGNSAPDKSGLPSDRFSAERTGGSVSTLTIQRTQQEDSAVYLCASSFAKTSDNNEQFFGPGTRLTVL.

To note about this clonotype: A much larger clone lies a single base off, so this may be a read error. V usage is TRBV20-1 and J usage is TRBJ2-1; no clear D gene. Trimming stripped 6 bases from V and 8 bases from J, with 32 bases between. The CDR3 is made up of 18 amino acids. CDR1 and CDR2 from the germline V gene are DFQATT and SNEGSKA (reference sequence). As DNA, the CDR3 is TGCAGTGCCGGTTTTATTCCCTTTCAAGTCCCAGGTTCGGATGAGCAGTTCTTC. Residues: CSAGFIPFQVPGSDEQFF.